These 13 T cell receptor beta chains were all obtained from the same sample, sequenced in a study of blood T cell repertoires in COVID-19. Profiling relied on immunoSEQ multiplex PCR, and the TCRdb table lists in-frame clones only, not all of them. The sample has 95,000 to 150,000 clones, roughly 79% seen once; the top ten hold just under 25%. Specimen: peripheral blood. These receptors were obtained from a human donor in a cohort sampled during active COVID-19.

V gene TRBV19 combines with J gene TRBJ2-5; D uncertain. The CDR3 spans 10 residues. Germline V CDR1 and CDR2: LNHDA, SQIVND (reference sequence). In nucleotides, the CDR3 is TGTGCGTCAGGCCAAGAGACCCAGTACTTC. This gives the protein CASGQETQYF.

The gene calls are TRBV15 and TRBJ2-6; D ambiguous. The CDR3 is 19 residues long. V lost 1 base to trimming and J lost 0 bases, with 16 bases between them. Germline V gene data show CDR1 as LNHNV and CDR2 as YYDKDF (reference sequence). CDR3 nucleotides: TGTGCCACCAGCAGAGGCGGAGCCAGTCGGTTCTCTGGGGCCAACGTCCTGACTTTC. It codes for CATSRGGASRFSGANVLTF.

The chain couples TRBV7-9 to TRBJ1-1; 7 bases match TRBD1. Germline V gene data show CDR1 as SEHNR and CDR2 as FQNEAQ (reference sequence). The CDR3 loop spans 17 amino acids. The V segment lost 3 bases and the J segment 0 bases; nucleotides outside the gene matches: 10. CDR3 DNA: TGTGCCAGCAGCTTGTTGGGACAGCAGCGTATGAACACTGAAGCTTTCTTT. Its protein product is CASSLLGQQRMNTEAFF.

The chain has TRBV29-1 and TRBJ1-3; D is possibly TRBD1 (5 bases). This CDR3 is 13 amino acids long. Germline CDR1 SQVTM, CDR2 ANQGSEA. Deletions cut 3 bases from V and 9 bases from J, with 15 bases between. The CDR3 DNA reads TGCAGCGTTGATATCGGGGGATTTGGCACCATATATTTT. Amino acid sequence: CSVDIGGFGTIYF.

CDR3 bases: TGTGCCAGCGGACTCTCCTATAATTCACCCCTCCACTTT. It yields the protein CASGLSYNSPLHF. This chain uses TRBV6-5 with TRBJ1-6; no definite D call. The CDR3 contains 13 residues. Deletions cut 8 bases from V and 0 bases from J, with 5 bases between. Germline loops: CDR1 MNHEY, CDR2 SVGAGI.

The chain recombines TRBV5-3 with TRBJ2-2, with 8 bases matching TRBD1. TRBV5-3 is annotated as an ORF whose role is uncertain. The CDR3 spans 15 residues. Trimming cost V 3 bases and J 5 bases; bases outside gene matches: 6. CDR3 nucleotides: TGTGCCAGAAGCTACGGACAGGGAGAAACCGGGGAGCTGTTTTTT. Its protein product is CARSYGQGETGELFF.

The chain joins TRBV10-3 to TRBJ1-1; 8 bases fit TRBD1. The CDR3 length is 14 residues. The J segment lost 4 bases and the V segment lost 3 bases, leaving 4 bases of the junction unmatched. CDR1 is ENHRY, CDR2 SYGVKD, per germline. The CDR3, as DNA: TGTGCCATCAGTGATGTGACAGGGGCCACTGAAGCTTTCTTT. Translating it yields CAISDVTGATEAFF.

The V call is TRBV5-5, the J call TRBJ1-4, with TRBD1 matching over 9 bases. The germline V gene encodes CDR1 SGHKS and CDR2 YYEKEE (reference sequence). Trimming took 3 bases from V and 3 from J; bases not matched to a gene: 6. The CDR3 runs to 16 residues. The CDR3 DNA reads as TGTGCCAGCAGCTCTGACAGGGGGAGGTCTAATGAAAAACTGTTTTTT. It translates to CASSSDRGRSNEKLFF.

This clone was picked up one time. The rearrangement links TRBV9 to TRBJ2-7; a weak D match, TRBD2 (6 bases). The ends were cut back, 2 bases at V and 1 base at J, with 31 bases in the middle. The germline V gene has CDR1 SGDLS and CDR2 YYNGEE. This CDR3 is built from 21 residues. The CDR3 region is CASSVCRGTGSAEGVSYEQYF. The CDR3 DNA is TGTGCCAGCAGCGTGTGTCGGGGGACCGGGTCAGCGGAGGGTGTTTCCTACGAGCAGTACTTC. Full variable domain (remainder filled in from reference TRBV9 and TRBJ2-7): DSGVTQTPKHLITATGQRVTLRCSPRSGDLSVYWYQQSLDQGLQFLIQYYNGEERAKGNILERFSAQQFPDLHSELNLSSLELGDSALYFCASSVCRGTGSAEGVSYEQYFGPGTRLTVT.

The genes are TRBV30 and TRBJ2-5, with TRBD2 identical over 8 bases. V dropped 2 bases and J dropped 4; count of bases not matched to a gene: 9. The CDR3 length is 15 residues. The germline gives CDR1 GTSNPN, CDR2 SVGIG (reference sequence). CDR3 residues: CAWSSGGASGETQYF. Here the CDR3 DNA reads TGTGCCTGGAGTTCGGGAGGGGCCTCCGGAGAGACCCAGTACTTC.

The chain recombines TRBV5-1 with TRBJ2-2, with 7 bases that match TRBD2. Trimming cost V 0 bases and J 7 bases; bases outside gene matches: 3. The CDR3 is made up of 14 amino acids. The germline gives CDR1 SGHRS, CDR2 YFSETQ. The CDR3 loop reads CASSLAASGGELFF. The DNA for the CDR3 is TGCGCCAGCAGCTTGGCGGCTAGCGGCGGGGAGCTGTTTTTT.

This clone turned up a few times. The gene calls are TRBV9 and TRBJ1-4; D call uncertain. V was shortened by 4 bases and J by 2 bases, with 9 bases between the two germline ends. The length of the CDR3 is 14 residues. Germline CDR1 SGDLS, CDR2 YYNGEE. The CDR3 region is CASSRLGTNEKLFF. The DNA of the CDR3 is TGTGCCAGCAGCAGACTTGGGACTAATGAAAAACTGTTTTTT.

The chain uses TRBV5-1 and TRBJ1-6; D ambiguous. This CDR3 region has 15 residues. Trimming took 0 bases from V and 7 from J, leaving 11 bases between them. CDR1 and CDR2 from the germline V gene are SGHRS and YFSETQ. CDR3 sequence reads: CASSLERIGNSPLHF. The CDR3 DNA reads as TGCGCCAGCAGCTTGGAGCGGATTGGGAATTCACCCCTCCACTTT.